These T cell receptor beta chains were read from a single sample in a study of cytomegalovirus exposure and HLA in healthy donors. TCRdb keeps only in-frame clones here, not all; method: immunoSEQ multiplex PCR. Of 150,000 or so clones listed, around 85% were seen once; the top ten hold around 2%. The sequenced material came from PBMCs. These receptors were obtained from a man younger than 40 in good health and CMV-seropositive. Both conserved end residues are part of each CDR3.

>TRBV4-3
CASSQEGGGAARANVLTF
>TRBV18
CASSPGTGGPYEQYF
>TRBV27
CAGSSGTAISYEQYF
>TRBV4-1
CASSHHDRGTNTGELFF
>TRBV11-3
CASSRDRGSYEQYF
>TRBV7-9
CASSPGGSYEQYF
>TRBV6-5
CASSLDRGPYEQYF
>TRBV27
CASSFTPGANYGYTF
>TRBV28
CASSYRDSSYEQYF
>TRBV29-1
CSVIRGEAFF
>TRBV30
CAWSVLGLAGETQYF
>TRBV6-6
CASSYSYTGGEAEAFF
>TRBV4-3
CASSQWAPGQGALAEAFF
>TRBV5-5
CASSFWGTGGDEQFF
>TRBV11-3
CASSFSGGAFNEQFF
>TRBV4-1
CASSQVLLRGQPQGAFF
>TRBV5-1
CASSFTSGGADTQYF
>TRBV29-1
CSAPIGLAGANTDTQYF
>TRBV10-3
CAIRVDRDYGYTF
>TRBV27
CASSLLGQGAYSPLHF
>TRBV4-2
CASSQEGTSVYEQYF
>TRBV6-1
CASSEGVAGGYGYTF
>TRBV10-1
CASSEGLAGSTDTQYF
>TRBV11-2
CASSSRFTGTGKSGNTIYF
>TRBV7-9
CASSSGAYNEQFF
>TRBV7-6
CASSLRQNYEQYF
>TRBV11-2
CASSLLGQGSYEQYF
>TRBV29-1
CSAEGVANEKLFF
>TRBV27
CASSLGWRGETQYF
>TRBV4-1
CASSQKGQGAWSNTEAFF
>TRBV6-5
CASSYGTRSNSPLHF
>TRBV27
CASSTQAAPYEQYF
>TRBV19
CASSIVEGSSYGYTF
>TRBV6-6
CASSRTGGTDTQYF
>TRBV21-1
CASSKEGPGIEKLFF
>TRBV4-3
CASSQDSGWNGYTF
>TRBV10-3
CAISESIQGSYNEQFF
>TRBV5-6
CASSSAGLAGQETQYF
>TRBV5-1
CASSLDSNSNQPQHF
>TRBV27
CASSLRGQGEKLFF
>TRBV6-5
CASSYTNTGELFF
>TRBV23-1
CASSHPRDSKNTEAFF
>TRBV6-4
CASSKGGVSNQPQHF
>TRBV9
CASSLFPGSSYEQYF
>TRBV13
CASSLGRYEQYF
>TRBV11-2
CASSLGGLVSTDTQYF
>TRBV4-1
CASSPLQSGTDTQYF
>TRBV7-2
CASSFQGPGQGAVMFF
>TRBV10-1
CASSDVELNTGELFF
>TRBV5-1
CASSFQDRNTEAFF
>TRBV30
CAWSDRVEDYGYTF
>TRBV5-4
CASSLDRHNEQFF
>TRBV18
CASERGGEGEQFF
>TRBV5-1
CASSYRGPETQYF
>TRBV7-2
CASSPGLAGGETQYF
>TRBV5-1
CASNPFDRPLNTEAFF